This T cell receptor beta chain was sequenced for a study of OX40 agonist ivuxolimab in advanced cancers. About the study: Ivuxolimab is an agonistic anti-OX40 (CD134) antibody, and patients were treated with it.

This clone was picked up one time. Its target is not known. Clones were read by immunoSEQ multiplex PCR, and TCRdb kept only the in-frame ones, dropping some. Altogether over 20,000 clones are present, approximately 84% being singletons, with the ten largest covering 50%. Study-wide results and caveats: CD8+ T cells averaged more expanded clones than CD4+. The work left the antigen specificity of expanded peripheral T cells undetermined.

Germline V gene data show CDR1 as MNHEY and CDR2 as SMNVEV (reference sequence). This CDR3 has 14 amino acids. V lost 3 bases and J 5 bases, leaving 11 bases between the germline ends. The chain links TRBV27 to TRBJ1-5; no clear D gene. Source: CD4+ or CD8+ T cells sorted from blood, taken in a trial of the OX40 agonist ivuxolimab. The sequence derives from an adult with an advanced solid tumor such as melanoma, head and neck, liver or kidney cancer. The DNA of the CDR3 is TGTGCCAGCAGTTTTTCCGGCCTCGATCAGCCCCAGCATTTT. Its protein product is CASSFSGLDQPQHF.